Below, 24 T cell receptor beta chains from the same sample are listed, as sequenced in a study of vaccination and CD4 T cells after COVID-19. Their target antigens are unknown. Once obtained from cultured CD4+ T cells, the DNA was sequenced using the Oncomine TCR Beta short-read assay. One entry per CDR3 protein, called by TCRdb with MiXCR from the PCR reads. The sample holds approximately 12,000 distinct CDR3 sequences, around half seen once. As to treatment: roughly ten-day PBMC culture with coronavirus spike peptide pools or control peptides (ViraFEST assay). The specimen was cultured CD4+ T cells from blood, collected after SARS-CoV-2 vaccination. The origin of the receptors is a human donor with COVID-19.

This clonotype came up a few times. The rearrangement links TRBV4-2 to TRBJ2-1, with D possibly being TRBD2 (7 bases). V was clipped by 0 bases and J by 13 bases, with 16 bases between them. The CDR3 is 14 amino acids. Germline V gives CDR1 LGHNA, CDR2 YNFKEQ. In DNA form, the CDR3 reads TGTGCCAGCAGCCAAGAGACCCGCGGGGGCGATCAGTTCTTC. Protein: CASSQETRGGDQFF.

The genes are TRBV4-3 and TRBJ1-1; D is unresolved. Per germline, CDR1 LGHNA and CDR2 YSLEER. The CDR3 is 13 residues long. V was clipped by 0 bases and J by 1 base, with 3 bases between them. The chain's CDR3 is CASSQEPNTEAFF. CDR3 nucleotide sequence: TGCGCCAGCAGCCAAGAACCGAACACTGAAGCTTTCTTT.

This clonotype was detected a few times. The CDR3 reads CAGKNNEQYF. DNA of the CDR3: TGTGCCGGAAAAAATAACGAGCAGTACTTC. The V call is TRBV19, the J call TRBJ2-7; D remains unclear. Germline CDR1 LNHDA, CDR2 SQIVND (reference sequence). The V end was cut by 11 bases, the J end by 5 bases, with 10 bases between. This CDR3 has 10 residues.

This rearrangement joins TRBV15 to TRBJ2-2; D is tentatively TRBD1 or TRBD2 (5 bases each). The germline V gene encodes CDR1 LNHNV and CDR2 YYDKDF (reference sequence). Trimming pared 1 base from V and 4 bases from J, leaving 10 bases between. The CDR3 spans 15 residues. The CDR3 loop reads CATSRGGTCTGELFF. CDR3 coding DNA: TGTGCCACCAGCAGAGGGGGGACCTGCACCGGGGAGCTGTTTTTT.

The rearrangement links TRBV20-1 to TRBJ2-5, with 10 bases fitting TRBD1. V shed 8 bases and J 5 bases; nucleotides not matched to a gene: 11. The CDR3 sequence is 14 residues long. CDR1 DFQATT and CDR2 SNEGSKA come from the germline V gene (reference sequence). CDR3 loop: CSNTRDRGWETQYF. The CDR3 coding sequence is TGCAGTAATACCCGGGACAGGGGATGGGAGACCCAGTACTTC.

This chain links TRBV20-1 with TRBJ1-2; D not certain. Trimming removed 5 bases from V and 8 bases from J, with 12 bases in between. The CDR3 consists of 11 residues. Germline V CDR1 and CDR2: DFQATT, SNEGSKA (reference sequence). In DNA form, the CDR3 reads TGCAGTGCTCAGCCCTATGGGGGCTACACCTTC. It codes for CSAQPYGGYTF.

CDR3 in amino acids: CAIRPDRADYGYTF. The CDR3 DNA sequence: TGTGCCATCAGACCGGACAGAGCGGACTATGGCTACACCTTC. The chain joins TRBV10-3 to TRBJ1-2; a possible D gene is TRBD1 (6 bases). V lost 6 bases, J lost 3 bases, and 14 bases lay in between. Germline V gene data show CDR1 as ENHRY and CDR2 as SYGVKD. The CDR3 totals 14 residues.

Only a few counts were recorded for this clonotype. V is TRBV20-1 and J is TRBJ1-5; possibly TRBD1 for D (6 bases). Germline V gene sequence: CDR1 DFQATT, CDR2 SNEGSKA (reference sequence). This CDR3 is 14 amino acids long. The V end lost 6 bases, the J end lost 3 bases, and 15 bases lay between the germline ends. CDR3 DNA: TGCAGTGCGGCAGTTACAGGGACCAATCAGCCCCAGCATTTT. This gives the protein CSAAVTGTNQPQHF.

This chain uses TRBV29-1 with TRBJ2-3; perhaps TRBD2 as D (6 bases). The V and J ends lost 6 bases and 6 bases respectively, with 13 bases between them. The germline V gene has CDR1 SQVTM and CDR2 ANQGSEA. The CDR3 runs to 12 residues. The chain's CDR3 is CSVEGPADTQYF. The CDR3, as DNA: TGCAGCGTGGAGGGGCCCGCCGATACGCAGTATTTT.

This chain uses TRBV6-1 with TRBJ2-5; TRBD2 agrees at 12 bases. Germline V gene data show CDR1 as MNHNS and CDR2 as SASEGT. CDR3 length: 16 residues. V shed 6 bases, J shed 0 bases, and the junction held 5 bases outside the gene matches. CDR3 DNA sequence: TGTGCCAGCAGACCTAGGACTAGCGGGGACCAAGAGACCCAGTACTTC. Residues: CASRPRTSGDQETQYF.

The V call is TRBV20-1, the J call TRBJ2-7, with TRBD2 matching over 12 bases. In germline, CDR1 is DFQATT, CDR2 SNEGSKA (reference sequence). The CDR3 is made up of 13 amino acids. V shed 6 bases, J shed 3 bases, and the junction held 3 bases outside the gene matches. This chain's CDR3 is CSAPLAGGYEQYF. The CDR3 nucleotides read TGCAGTGCCCCACTAGCGGGGGGCTACGAGCAGTACTTC.

The V call is TRBV2, the J call TRBJ1-6, with 8 bases matching TRBD1. Germline loops: CDR1 SNHLY, CDR2 FYNNEI. The CDR3 spans 12 residues. V trimming: 7 bases; J trimming: 7 bases; junction bases outside the gene matches: 0. CDR3 coding DNA: TGTGCCAGCAACAGGGGGAATTCACCCCTCCACTTT. Protein sequence: CASNRGNSPLHF.

The V and J genes are TRBV6-1 and TRBJ1-1, with D possibly matching TRBD1 (6 bases). Trimming removed 7 bases at V and 2 bases at J, with 14 bases between. CDR1 MNHNS and CDR2 SASEGT come from the germline V gene. CDR3 length equals 14 residues. The CDR3 coding sequence is TGTGCCAGCAATGACTGGGGGCAAAACACTGAAGCTTTCTTT. Protein: CASNDWGQNTEAFF.

The genes are TRBV6-2 or TRBV6-3 and TRBJ1-6; unclear D gene. CDR1 and CDR2 (germline): MNHEY, SVGEGT. CDR3 length: 15 residues. V lost 5 bases and J lost 8, with 16 bases in between. CDR3 DNA: TGTGCCAGCAGTCGCCCCGGGAGGGTTGATTCACCCCTCCACTTT. Residues: CASSRPGRVDSPLHF.

The table lists this clonotype with a few counts. In nucleotides, the CDR3 is TGTGCCAGCAGTTACACTCAGGGGAAGGGGCAGCCCCAGCATTTT. It yields the protein CASSYTQGKGQPQHF. V usage is TRBV6-5 and J usage is TRBJ1-5, with D perhaps TRBD1 (6 bases). This CDR3 contains 15 residues. Germline V gives CDR1 MNHEY, CDR2 SVGAGI. The V end lost 2 bases, the J end lost 7 bases, and 15 bases lay between the germline ends.

This clonotype rates as medium-sized (0.01 to 0.1%). The V call is TRBV19, the J call TRBJ1-1; no clear D gene. Trimming took off 5 bases at V and 1 base at J, with 17 bases between the two ends. This CDR3 has 16 amino acids. Germline CDR1 and CDR2: LNHDA and SQIVND (reference sequence). DNA of the CDR3: TGTGCCAGTAGTCCGATGGACGCTTACCAGAACACTGAAGCTTTCTTT. Translation: CASSPMDAYQNTEAFF.

This clonotype was counted a few times. The gene calls are TRBV2 and TRBJ1-2, with no clear D. Germline V lookup: CDR1 SNHLY, CDR2 FYNNEI. V was pared by 8 bases and J by 0 bases, with 16 bases between. The CDR3 covers 15 residues. The CDR3 spells CASSALRSTNYGYTF. The CDR3 nucleotides read TGTGCCAGCTCCGCGCTGCGGTCGACTAACTATGGCTACACCTTC.

This chain connects TRBV7-8 to TRBJ2-3, with TRBD2 matching over 9 bases. The CDR3 loop spans 15 amino acids. V trimming: 1 base; J trimming: 1 base; junction bases outside the gene matches: 0. Germline V lookup: CDR1 SGHVS, CDR2 FQNEAQ. CDR3 nucleotides: TGTGCCAGCAGCTTAGGACTAGCGGGCACAGATACGCAGTATTTT. Its translation: CASSLGLAGTDTQYF.

This clonotype was counted only a few times. The CDR3 reads CASSLGGARDNYGYTF. DNA of the CDR3: TGTGCCAGCAGCTTAGGAGGGGCCAGGGATAACTATGGCTACACCTTC. J is TRBJ1-2 and V is TRBV7-2, with a possible D match to TRBD1 (5 bases). Trimming left V 1 base short and J 1 base short, with 13 bases between. This CDR3 region has 16 residues. CDR1 and CDR2 (germline): SGHTA, FQGNSA.

V gene TRBV6-1 combines with J gene TRBJ2-7; no firm D call. V was trimmed by 6 bases and J by 0 bases, leaving 12 bases between them. Germline V CDR1 and CDR2: MNHNS, SASEGT. The length of the CDR3 is 14 residues. The CDR3 is CASRERGGSYEQYF. The CDR3 region has the DNA TGTGCCAGCAGAGAGAGAGGTGGCTCCTACGAGCAGTACTTC.

The J gene is TRBJ2-7, the V gene TRBV2, with unresolved D. V dropped 6 bases and J dropped 3 bases, with 15 bases sitting between them. CDR1 SNHLY and CDR2 FYNNEI come from the germline V gene. The CDR3 loop spans 14 amino acids. In DNA, the CDR3 is TGTGCCAGCAGACTTGACACCTCGAGCTACGAGCAGTACTTC. Protein product: CASRLDTSSYEQYF.

The chain uses TRBV6-1 and TRBJ2-5; 7 bases map to TRBD1. J lost 4 bases, V lost 8 bases, and 4 bases had no gene match. This CDR3 region has 12 residues. From germline, CDR1 is MNHNS and CDR2 SASEGT. The CDR3 nucleotides are TGTGCCAGCGGGACAGCCTTAGAGACCCAGTACTTC. Translating gives CASGTALETQYF.

The chain couples TRBV12-3 or TRBV12-4 to TRBJ1-1; tentatively, D is TRBD1 (5 bases). This CDR3 comprises 14 residues. Trimming pared 3 bases from V and 5 bases from J, leaving 13 bases between. CDR3 region: CASSFLQVGTEAFF. The CDR3 DNA reads as TGTGCCAGCAGTTTTTTACAGGTGGGGACTGAAGCTTTCTTT.

The J gene is TRBJ2-7, the V gene TRBV15; D gene unclear. Germline V gene lookup returns CDR1 LNHNV and CDR2 YYDKDF (reference sequence). This CDR3 comprises 14 residues. V was cut by 5 bases and J by 5 bases, with 16 bases left in between. This chain's CDR3 is CATSPPPIGHEQYF. The CDR3, as DNA: TGTGCCACCAGCCCGCCCCCGATTGGCCACGAGCAGTACTTC. The full variable domain, rest sourced from reference TRBV15 and TRBJ2-7, is DAMVIQNPRYQVTQFGKPVTLSCSQTLNHNVMYWYQQKSSQAPKLLFHYYDKDFNNEADTPDNFQSRRPNTSFCFLDIRSPGLGDTAMYLCATSPPPIGHEQYFGPGTRLTVT.